A single sample is the source of the 25 T cell receptor beta chains below, sequenced in a study of blood T cells in healthy people across ages. Primers used in a second PCR of roughly 6 to 11 cycles were a sample-barcoded 5' primer and a J-beta primer mix. Using its own MiXCR run on the 5' RACE reads, TCRdb lists one record per CDR3 protein. The sample shows some 1,800,000 distinct CDR3 sequences, about two fifths of them seen only once. The sequenced sample was blood. The receptors stem from a human donor in good health.

V is TRBV12-3 or TRBV12-4 and J is TRBJ1-2, with TRBD1 as a possible D gene (6 bases). Trimming removed 6 bases at V and 4 bases at J, with 24 bases between. This CDR3 comprises 17 residues. CDR3 sequence: CASSNRDTMLQSYGYTF. The CDR3, as DNA: TGTGCCAGCAGCAACCGGGACACCATGCTCCAATCCTATGGCTACACCTTC.

This clonotype was picked up a small number of times. The rearrangement joins TRBV20-1 to TRBJ1-4; D is unclear. Germline V lookup: CDR1 DFQATT, CDR2 SNEGSKA (reference sequence). V lost 2 bases, J lost 7 bases, and 14 bases lay in between. The CDR3 has 14 residues. As DNA, the CDR3 is TGCAGTGCTAGATCGGGGAGTGGTAGTGAAAAACTGTTTTTT. Translation: CSARSGSGSEKLFF.

The J gene is TRBJ2-7, the V gene TRBV20-1; D gene ambiguous. Trimming took off 4 bases at V and 3 bases at J, with 10 bases between the two ends. In germline, CDR1 is DFQATT, CDR2 SNEGSKA (reference sequence). This CDR3 contains 12 residues. This CDR3 reads CSATLGDYEQYF. The CDR3, as DNA: TGCAGTGCTACCCTCGGAGACTACGAGCAGTACTTC.

The V call is TRBV4-2, the J call TRBJ2-7; tentative D call: TRBD2 (5 bases). Per the germline V gene, CDR1 is LGHNA and CDR2 is YNFKEQ. The V gene lost 0 bases and the J gene lost 6 bases, with 18 bases spanning the gap. This CDR3 is built from 16 residues. The CDR3 protein is CASSQDTRGPRGEQYF. The CDR3 nucleotides read TGTGCCAGCAGCCAAGATACCCGGGGTCCCCGGGGCGAGCAGTACTTC.

A few counts support this clonotype. This rearrangement joins TRBV10-1 to TRBJ2-7; 7 bases align to TRBD1. Germline CDR1 WNHNN, CDR2 SYGVQD (reference sequence). This CDR3 contains 14 residues. Unmatched junction bases numbered 2, after V lost 3 bases and J lost 0 bases. The CDR3 sequence is CASSEGTVSYEQYF. CDR3 bases: TGCGCCAGCAGTGAAGGGACAGTCTCCTACGAGCAGTACTTC.

The DNA of the CDR3 is TGTGCCAGCAGCTTAGCGGCGTCTCAGCCCCAGCATTTT. It codes for CASSLAASQPQHF. This chain joins TRBV11-2 and TRBJ1-5; no reliable D call. Germline V lookup: CDR1 SGHAT, CDR2 FQNNGV. Trimming removed 1 base from V and 6 bases from J, with 7 bases in between. This CDR3 comprises 13 residues.

The CDR3 DNA follows: TGTGCCAGCAGTTTTGTGGGGGCGCGGGAAAACATTCAGTACTTC. Protein sequence: CASSFVGARENIQYF. The V and J genes are TRBV2 and TRBJ2-4; D is perhaps TRBD1 (6 bases). CDR1 and CDR2 from the germline V gene are SNHLY and FYNNEI. V was shortened by 5 bases and J by 5 bases, with 16 bases between the two germline ends. This CDR3 spans 15 amino acids.

The CDR3 DNA is TGCGCCAGCAGCCAAGATGGGCTAGCGGGCACAGATACGCAGTATTTT. Translation gives CASSQDGLAGTDTQYF. The J gene is TRBJ2-3, the V gene TRBV4-1; 7 bases are a match to TRBD2. This CDR3 contains 16 residues. Trimming removed 0 bases from V and 1 base from J; junction bases left unmatched: 4. CDR1 is MGHRA and CDR2 is YSYEKL in the germline V gene.

This chain connects TRBV7-2 to TRBJ2-7; unclear D gene. V shed 1 base and J shed 3 bases, with 10 bases lying between them. In germline, CDR1 is SGHTA, CDR2 FQGNSA. The CDR3 is made up of 14 amino acids. Written as DNA, the CDR3 is TGTGCCAGCAGCTTAGACCTGGGCGACTACGAGCAGTACTTC. It is translated as CASSLDLGDYEQYF.

This clonotype was seen only a few times. This sequence joins TRBV7-7 and TRBJ2-1; D is unresolved. CDR3 length equals 14 residues. CDR1 and CDR2 from the germline V gene are SSHAT and FNYEAQ (reference sequence). The V and J ends lost 1 base and 15 bases respectively, with 19 bases between them. The CDR3 DNA reads TGTGCCAGCAGCTTAGGGGCTCTGGGTTGTGATCGGTTCTTC. It codes for CASSLGALGCDRFF.

This chain links TRBV10-3 with TRBJ2-1; no definite D call. CDR1 and CDR2 (germline): ENHRY, SYGVKD. Trimming shortened V by 6 bases and J by 7 bases, and 16 bases separated the two germline ends. The CDR3 length is 14 residues. Here the CDR3 DNA reads TGTGCCATCAGAGCTGGTACCCCTGGTAATGAGCAGTTCTTC. It encodes CAIRAGTPGNEQFF.

A few counts support this clonotype. V usage is TRBV29-1 and J usage is TRBJ1-1, with D possibly TRBD1 on 5 matching bases. The CDR3 consists of 13 residues. The germline V and J ends were trimmed by 6 bases and 1 base, with 12 bases remaining between them. Looked up from germline, CDR1 is SQVTM and CDR2 is ANQGSEA. CDR3 coding DNA: TGCAGCGTCCTCATTACAGGGAACACTGAAGCTTTCTTT. Encoded protein: CSVLITGNTEAFF.

This clonotype was counted only a few times. The chain combines TRBV29-1 with TRBJ1-2; no firm D call. The germline gives CDR1 SQVTM, CDR2 ANQGSEA. Trimming shortened V by 4 bases and J by 4 bases, and 13 bases separated the two germline ends. The CDR3 contains 13 residues. The CDR3 loop is CSVAPLMGYGYTF. CDR3 DNA sequence: TGCAGCGTTGCTCCCCTCATGGGCTATGGCTACACCTTC.

The V gene is TRBV4-1, the J gene TRBJ2-7; 8 bases are shared with TRBD1. Germline CDR1 is MGHRA and CDR2 is YSYEKL. CDR3 size: 15 residues. V trimming: 2 bases; J trimming: 1 base; junction bases outside the gene matches: 4. The CDR3 coding sequence is TGCGCCAGCAGCCAAAACCGGGACAGGTCCTACGAGCAGTACTTC. The encoded protein is CASSQNRDRSYEQYF.

The chain links TRBV5-1 to TRBJ2-3, with 7 bases lining up with TRBD1. The V segment lost 7 bases and the J segment 0 bases; nucleotides outside the gene matches: 11. Germline V gene lookup returns CDR1 SGHRS and CDR2 YFSETQ. The CDR3 runs 16 residues. The CDR3 bases are TGCGCCAGCGCCCCTTCGGGACAGCATAGCACAGATACGCAGTATTTT. This sequence encodes CASAPSGQHSTDTQYF. Full variable domain (remainder filled in from reference TRBV5-1 and TRBJ2-3): KAGVTQTPRYLIKTRGQQVTLSCSPISGHRSVSWYQQTPGQGLQFLFEYFSETQRNKGNFPGRFSGRQFSNSRSEMNVSTLELGDSALYLCASAPSGQHSTDTQYFGPGTRLTVL.

Only a few counts were recorded for this clonotype. The gene calls are TRBV6-2 or TRBV6-3 and TRBJ2-4; tentatively, D is TRBD1 (5 bases). V lost 6 bases to trimming and J lost 3 bases, with 12 bases between them. CDR1 is MNHEY, CDR2 SVGEGT, per germline. This CDR3 region has 14 residues. CDR3 DNA: TGTGCCAGCAGCCAGACAGTAGGCAAAAACATTCAGTACTTC. Its translation is CASSQTVGKNIQYF.

The rearrangement uses TRBV12-3 or TRBV12-4 and TRBJ2-2; D gene unclear. The CDR3 consists of 14 residues. Trimming removed 1 base at V and 7 bases at J, with 10 bases between. CDR3 nucleotides: TGTGCCAGCAGTTTAGTAGGGCAAATCGGGGAGCTGTTTTTT. Protein product: CASSLVGQIGELFF.

The chain has TRBV11-1 and TRBJ1-5; D is ambiguous. The V end lost 0 bases, the J end lost 5 bases, and 11 bases lay between the germline ends. Germline CDR1 and CDR2: SGHAT and FQDESV (reference sequence). The CDR3 loop spans 15 amino acids. The CDR3 bases are TGTGCCAGCAGCTTAGCCGGTCACCCGGATCAGCCCCAGCATTTT. Translating gives CASSLAGHPDQPQHF.

This chain uses TRBV20-1 with TRBJ2-3; 7 bases agree with TRBD2. Trimming at V came to 6 bases and at J to 2 bases, leaving 5 bases not matched to a gene. CDR3 length: 13 residues. Germline CDR1 and CDR2: DFQATT and SNEGSKA (reference sequence). CDR3 amino acids: CSARDYHTDTQYF. DNA of the CDR3: TGCAGTGCCCGGGACTATCACACAGATACGCAGTATTTT.

This clonotype turned up a few times. The chain employs TRBV28 and TRBJ2-1; no clear D. Trimming took 6 bases from V and 0 from J, leaving 21 bases between them. Per the germline V gene, CDR1 is MDHEN and CDR2 is SYDVKM. This CDR3 region has 18 residues. The CDR3: CASSHLLGRGVSYNEQFF. The CDR3 DNA sequence: TGTGCCAGCAGCCATCTATTAGGGCGCGGCGTCTCCTACAATGAGCAGTTCTTC.

This clonotype was found many times. The genes are TRBV29-1 and TRBJ2-1; D gene unclear. From germline, CDR1 is SQVTM and CDR2 ANQGSEA. Trimming removed 5 bases at V and 6 bases at J, with 17 bases between. This CDR3 is 14 amino acids long. The DNA of the CDR3 is TGCAGCGTTCGACCCGAGCTCGAGATCAATGAGCAGTTCTTC. It is translated as CSVRPELEINEQFF.

The sample holds a few counts of this clonotype. The chain uses TRBV7-8 and TRBJ2-1; 7 bases match TRBD1. From germline, CDR1 is SGHVS and CDR2 FQNEAQ. CDR3 length: 14 residues. With V trimmed by 5 bases and J by 6 bases, 7 bases remained unmatched. In nucleotides, the CDR3 is TGTGCCAGCAGCATTAGACCAGGGGGCAATGAGCAGTTCTTC. Amino acids: CASSIRPGGNEQFF.

This clonotype occurred once. At one of its ends the junction is not consistent with the germline gene, which may arise from a read error. J is TRBJ2-4 and V is TRBV7-2, with D maybe TRBD2 (6 bases). The end of the DNA is better explained by TRBJ2-7, so the J call may be wrong. There are 15 residues in the CDR3. The germline gives CDR1 SGHTA, CDR2 FQGNSA. CDR3 bases: TGTGCCGGCAGCTTACAATCGGGGGTCACCTACGAGCAGTACTTC. Its translation is CAGSLQSGVTYEQYF.

The V call is TRBV5-5, the J call TRBJ1-4, with D perhaps TRBD1 (5 bases). Looked up from germline, CDR1 is SGHKS and CDR2 is YYEKEE (reference sequence). The CDR3 contains 15 residues. V was shortened by 4 bases and J by 3 bases, with 13 bases between the two germline ends. The CDR3 reads CASSMRGAANEKLFF. The CDR3, as DNA: TGTGCCAGCAGCATGAGAGGGGCTGCTAATGAAAAACTGTTTTTT.

Regarding this clonotype: Relative to the germline gene, one junction end is altered; a read error may explain this. This sequence joins TRBV9 and TRBJ2-2; no clear D. The CDR3 loop spans 16 amino acids. Germline lookup yields CDR1 SGDLS and CDR2 YYNGEE. CDR3: CAGSATYYGSTGELFF. As DNA, the CDR3 is TGTGCCGGCAGCGCAACGTATTACGGAAGCACCGGGGAGCTGTTTTTT.